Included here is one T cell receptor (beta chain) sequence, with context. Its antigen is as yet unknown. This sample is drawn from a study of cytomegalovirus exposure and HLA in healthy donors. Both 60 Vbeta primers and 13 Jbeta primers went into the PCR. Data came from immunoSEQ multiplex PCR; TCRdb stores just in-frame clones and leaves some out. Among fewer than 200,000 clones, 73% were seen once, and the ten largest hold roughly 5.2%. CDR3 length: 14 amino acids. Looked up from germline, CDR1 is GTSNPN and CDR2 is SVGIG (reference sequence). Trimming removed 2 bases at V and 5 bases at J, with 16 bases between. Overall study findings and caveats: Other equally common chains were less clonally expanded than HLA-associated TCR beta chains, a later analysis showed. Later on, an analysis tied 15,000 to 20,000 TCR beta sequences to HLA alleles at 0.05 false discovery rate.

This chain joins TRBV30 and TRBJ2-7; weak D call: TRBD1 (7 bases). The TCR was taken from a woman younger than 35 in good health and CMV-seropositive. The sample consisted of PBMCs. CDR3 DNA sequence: TGTGCCTGGAGTTCCCGACAGGGAGGAAACGAGCAGTACTTC. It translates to CAWSSRQGGNEQYF.